Reported below is one TCR beta chain. Its cognate antigen is unknown. This sample was included in a study of identical twins. Study-level results: Within cord blood, abundant beta clonotypes carried fewer insertions, but memory repertoires showed no such trend.

Trimming stripped 4 bases from V and 3 bases from J, with 10 bases between. Per the germline V gene, CDR1 is SGHRS and CDR2 is YFSETQ. The CDR3 loop spans 13 amino acids. Each CDR3 protein gets one entry after TCRdb re-called the 5' RACE reads with MiXCR. The table has about 100,000 distinct CDR3 sequences, 5.9% seen once. Sequencing was carried out using memory T cells sorted from blood. The rearrangement links TRBV5-1 to TRBJ1-1; the D is unclear. The clonotype comes from a woman between 45 and 60 years old in good health. In DNA form, the CDR3 reads TGCGCCAGCAGCCGAGGAAGGGACACTGAAGCTTTCTTT. This encodes CASSRGRDTEAFF. Combining the CDR3 with reference TRBV5-1 and TRBJ1-1 gives the whole variable domain KAGVTQTPRYLIKTRGQQVTLSCSPISGHRSVSWYQQTPGQGLQFLFEYFSETQRNKGNFPGRFSGRQFSNSRSEMNVSTLELGDSALYLCASSRGRDTEAFFGQGTRLTVV.